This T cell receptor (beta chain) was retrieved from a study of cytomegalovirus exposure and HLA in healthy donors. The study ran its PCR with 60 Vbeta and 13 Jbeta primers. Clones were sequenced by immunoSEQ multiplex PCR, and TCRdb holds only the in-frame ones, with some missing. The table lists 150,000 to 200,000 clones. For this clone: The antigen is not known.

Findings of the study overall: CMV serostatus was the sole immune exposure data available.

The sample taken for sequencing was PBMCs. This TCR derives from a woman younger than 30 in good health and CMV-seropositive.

CDR3 protein: CAWEGLYTYGYTF. The CDR3 region has the DNA TGTGCCTGGGAGGGACTATATACTTATGGCTACACCTTC. J is TRBJ1-2 and V is TRBV30; possible D gene TRBD1, 5 bases. CDR1 is GTSNPN and CDR2 is SVGIG in the germline V gene (reference sequence). CDR3 length equals 13 residues. The V end lost 5 bases, the J end lost 5 bases, and 15 bases lay between the germline ends.